Detailed here is one T cell receptor (beta chain). The germline V gene encodes CDR1 SGHTA and CDR2 FQGTGA. CDR3 length: 14 residues. Trimming took 4 bases from V and 9 from J, leaving 16 bases between them. Generated by immunoSEQ multiplex PCR, the TCRdb table keeps only in-frame clones and is missing some. The sample comprises 100,000 to 120,000 clones, around 94% of which are singletons, and 3.5% to 4.5% rests with the top ten. This sample is drawn from a study of brain T cells in children with intractable seizures. Sequences were derived from peripheral blood, sampled at surgery. The chain carries TRBV7-3 and TRBJ2-1; D assignment may be TRBD1 or TRBD2 (5 bases each). The receptor was isolated from a boy in the first two years of life with hemimegalencephaly and intractable seizures. CDR3 loop: CASSSGPPWSEQFF. The DNA for the CDR3 is TGTGCCAGCAGCTCGGGACCACCCTGGAGTGAGCAGTTCTTC.